This T cell receptor (beta chain) is from a study of cytomegalovirus exposure and HLA in healthy donors. Primers for the PCR totalled 60 Vbeta and 13 Jbeta. Data came from immunoSEQ multiplex PCR; TCRdb stores just in-frame clones and leaves some out. Of 200,000 to 250,000 clones listed, 70% to 80% are singletons. The CDR3 is made up of 13 amino acids. Trimming cost V 3 bases and J 2 bases, with 7 bases left between them. Looked up from germline, CDR1 is SGHVS and CDR2 is FNYEAQ. The V call is TRBV7-6, the J call TRBJ2-5; D is ambiguous. The origin of this receptor is a male donor in good health and CMV-seronegative. The sequenced sample was PBMCs. The DNA for the CDR3 is TGTGCCAGCAGCTTCGCTAGACAAGAGACCCAGTACTTC. Translation gives CASSFARQETQYF.